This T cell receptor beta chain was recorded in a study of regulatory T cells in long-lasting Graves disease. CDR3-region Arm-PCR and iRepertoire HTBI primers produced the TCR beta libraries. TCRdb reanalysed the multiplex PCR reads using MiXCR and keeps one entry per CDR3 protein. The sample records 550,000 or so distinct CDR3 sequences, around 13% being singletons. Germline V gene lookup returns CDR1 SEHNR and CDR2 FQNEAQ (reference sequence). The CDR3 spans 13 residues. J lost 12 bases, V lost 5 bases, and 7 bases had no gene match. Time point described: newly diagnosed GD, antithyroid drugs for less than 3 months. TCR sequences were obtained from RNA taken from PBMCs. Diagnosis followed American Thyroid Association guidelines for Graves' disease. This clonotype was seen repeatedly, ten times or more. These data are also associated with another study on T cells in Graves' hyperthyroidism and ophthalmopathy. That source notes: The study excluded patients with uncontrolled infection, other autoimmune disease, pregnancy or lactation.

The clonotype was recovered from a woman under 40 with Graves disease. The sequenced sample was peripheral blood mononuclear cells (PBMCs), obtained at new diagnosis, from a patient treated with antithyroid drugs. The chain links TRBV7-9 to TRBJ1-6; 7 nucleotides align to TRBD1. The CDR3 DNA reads TGTGCCAGCAGCGGGACAGACGAGGGACCCCTCCACTTT. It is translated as CASSGTDEGPLHF.